These T cell receptor beta chains were read from a single sample in a study of blood T cells in healthy people across ages. One entry per CDR3 protein, called by TCRdb with MiXCR from the 5' RACE reads. Altogether about a million distinct CDR3 sequences are present, less than 45% being singletons, with the ten largest covering around 13%. The sample taken for sequencing was blood. These receptors were obtained from a man aged 18 to 35 in good health. The conserved cysteine and the conserved F or W are not part of the CDR3 here. The order of the fields is CDR3 protein, J gene, V gene.

CDR3 protein: ATSTGPNTGELF; J gene: TRBJ2-2; V gene: TRBV27
CDR3 protein: ASSRDTQETQY; J gene: TRBJ2-5; V gene: TRBV7-9
CDR3 protein: SASDNYGYT; J gene: TRBJ1-2; V gene: TRBV20-1
CDR3 protein: ASSVFTPPELF; J gene: TRBJ2-2; V gene: TRBV6-2/TRBV6-3
CDR3 protein: ASSLGEESEAF; J gene: TRBJ1-1; V gene: TRBV7-2
CDR3 protein: ASSPASGTGSCEQY; J gene: TRBJ2-7; V gene: TRBV27
CDR3 protein: SVEDGNTEAF; J gene: TRBJ1-1; V gene: TRBV29-1
CDR3 protein: ASSQGPWAGTSNYGHT; J gene: TRBJ1-2; V gene: TRBV3-1
CDR3 protein: ATRSGNIQY; J gene: TRBJ2-4; V gene: TRBV24-1
CDR3 protein: ASGTGPTENYGYT; J gene: TRBJ1-2; V gene: TRBV5-1
CDR3 protein: ASSLGPAEKLF; J gene: TRBJ1-4; V gene: TRBV7-9
CDR3 protein: AISDPGESPTDTQY; J gene: TRBJ2-3; V gene: TRBV10-3
CDR3 protein: ASSLFGTSQETQY; J gene: TRBJ2-5; V gene: TRBV7-9
CDR3 protein: ASSQTGGCT; J gene: TRBJ1-2; V gene: TRBV3-1
CDR3 protein: ASSRKEARDSTDTQY; J gene: TRBJ2-3; V gene: TRBV4-1
CDR3 protein: ASSGDPVGTEAF; J gene: TRBJ1-1; V gene: TRBV9
CDR3 protein: ASSQVNTYGYT; J gene: TRBJ1-2; V gene: TRBV4-3
CDR3 protein: ATSESGVDNEKLF; J gene: TRBJ1-4; V gene: TRBV15
CDR3 protein: ASRRGPYGYT; J gene: TRBJ1-2; V gene: TRBV9
CDR3 protein: ASRWQDYGYT; J gene: TRBJ1-2; V gene: TRBV2
CDR3 protein: ASSLSLGADTQY; J gene: TRBJ2-3; V gene: TRBV4-3
CDR3 protein: AISDSGTGDSPLH; J gene: TRBJ1-6; V gene: TRBV10-3
CDR3 protein: ATSSKRTDTQY; J gene: TRBJ2-3; V gene: TRBV15
CDR3 protein: ASSLGQTRDLLEKLF; J gene: TRBJ1-4; V gene: TRBV7-2
CDR3 protein: ATSDLQGGIGTQY; J gene: TRBJ2-3; V gene: TRBV24-1
CDR3 protein: ASSPDVLDTQY; J gene: TRBJ2-3; V gene: TRBV18
CDR3 protein: ASSVVGDNEQF; J gene: TRBJ2-1; V gene: TRBV12-3/TRBV12-4
CDR3 protein: ASSGGDSTSTDTQY; J gene: TRBJ2-3; V gene: TRBV28
CDR3 protein: SASWTSDQETQY; J gene: TRBJ2-5; V gene: TRBV20-1
CDR3 protein: ASSYGHNQANTEAF; J gene: TRBJ1-1; V gene: TRBV6-5
CDR3 protein: ASSRGQGGGYT; J gene: TRBJ1-2; V gene: TRBV12-3/TRBV12-4
CDR3 protein: SARARGRSGGYT; J gene: TRBJ1-2; V gene: TRBV20-1
CDR3 protein: ASGGIPNQPQH; J gene: TRBJ1-5; V gene: TRBV6-6
CDR3 protein: ASSLGAGANYNEQF; J gene: TRBJ2-1; V gene: TRBV5-5
CDR3 protein: ASSPSGQGIYEQY; J gene: TRBJ2-7; V gene: TRBV18
CDR3 protein: ASGISPGSGWAQY; J gene: TRBJ2-3; V gene: TRBV2
CDR3 protein: ASSEVGLASLIHEQY; J gene: TRBJ2-7; V gene: TRBV6-1
CDR3 protein: ASSLVIGANTGELF; J gene: TRBJ2-2; V gene: TRBV7-6
CDR3 protein: ASTNGYNEQF; J gene: TRBJ2-1; V gene: TRBV25-1
CDR3 protein: ASRGRRDNQPQH; J gene: TRBJ1-5; V gene: TRBV12-3/TRBV12-4
CDR3 protein: SARAFGEEEF; J gene: TRBJ2-1; V gene: TRBV20-1
CDR3 protein: ASSLSGDTSNTQY; J gene: TRBJ2-3; V gene: TRBV12-3/TRBV12-4
CDR3 protein: ASSLVIADTEAF; J gene: TRBJ1-1; V gene: TRBV7-2
CDR3 protein: ASSMFETEAF; J gene: TRBJ1-1; V gene: TRBV19
CDR3 protein: ASSQDPSGGTPSSYNEQF; J gene: TRBJ2-1; V gene: TRBV4-2
CDR3 protein: ASSQKQTGGETQF; J gene: .; V gene: TRBV4-2
CDR3 protein: ASSLGTGPNEQF; J gene: TRBJ2-1; V gene: TRBV5-1
CDR3 protein: ASSNRPQGCFWLGTEAF; J gene: TRBJ1-1; V gene: TRBV21-1
CDR3 protein: ASSPDATEGAF; J gene: TRBJ1-1; V gene: TRBV18
CDR3 protein: ASSPKDGTDTQY; J gene: TRBJ2-3; V gene: TRBV4-2
CDR3 protein: ASSGDRRQTQY; J gene: TRBJ2-5; V gene: TRBV9
CDR3 protein: ASSHQGAMNTEAF; J gene: TRBJ1-1; V gene: TRBV4-2
CDR3 protein: ASSSGFYGYT; J gene: TRBJ1-2; V gene: TRBV7-2
CDR3 protein: ASQVGQETQY; J gene: TRBJ2-5; V gene: TRBV3-1
CDR3 protein: AISRDRSYNEQF; J gene: TRBJ2-1; V gene: TRBV10-3
CDR3 protein: ATSDSGAAKNIQY; J gene: TRBJ2-4; V gene: TRBV24-1
CDR3 protein: ASSQSAAGIYGYT; J gene: TRBJ1-2; V gene: TRBV4-1